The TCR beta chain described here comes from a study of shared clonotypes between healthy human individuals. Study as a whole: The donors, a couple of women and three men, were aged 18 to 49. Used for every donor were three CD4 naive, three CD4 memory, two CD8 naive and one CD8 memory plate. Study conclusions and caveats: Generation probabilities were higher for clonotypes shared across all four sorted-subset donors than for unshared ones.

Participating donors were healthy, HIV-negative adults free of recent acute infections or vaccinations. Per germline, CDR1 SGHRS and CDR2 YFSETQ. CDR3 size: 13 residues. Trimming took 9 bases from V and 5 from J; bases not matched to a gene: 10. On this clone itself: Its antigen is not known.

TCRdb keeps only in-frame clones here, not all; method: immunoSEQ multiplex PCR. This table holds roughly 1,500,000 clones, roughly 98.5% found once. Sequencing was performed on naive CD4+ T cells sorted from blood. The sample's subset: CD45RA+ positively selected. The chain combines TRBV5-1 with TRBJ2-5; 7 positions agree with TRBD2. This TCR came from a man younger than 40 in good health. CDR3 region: CATQEGGSETQYF. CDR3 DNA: TGCGCCACCCAAGAGGGAGGGTCCGAGACCCAGTACTTC. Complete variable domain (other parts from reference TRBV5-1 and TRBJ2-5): KAGVTQTPRYLIKTRGQQVTLSCSPISGHRSVSWYQQTPGQGLQFLFEYFSETQRNKGNFPGRFSGRQFSNSRSEMNVSTLELGDSALYLCATQEGGSETQYFGPGTRLLVL.